This T cell receptor (beta chain) was profiled in a study of CD8 T cells in ankylosing spondylitis. Study-wide findings and caveats: Seemingly distinctive of ankylosing spondylitis blood was a TCR beta motif formed by eight highly homologous variants. Relatively scarce in peripheral blood, disease-linked clones were CD8+.

Many counts were recorded for this clonotype. As yet, its antigen is unknown. Each TCR beta library was made by quantitative 5'-RACE that incorporated molecular barcodes. TCRdb re-called the 5' RACE reads through MiXCR, storing one row per CDR3 protein. Of about 39,000 distinct CDR3 sequences in the sample, less than 4% were seen once. Trimming removed 2 bases at V and 1 base at J, with 6 bases between. CDR3 length: 14 residues. The germline CDR1 and CDR2 sequences are SGDLS and YYNGEE. This receptor was obtained from a male donor with ankylosing spondylitis or in good health (not recorded which). Input material: blood, either unsorted or a sorted T cell fraction (not recorded which). The chain carries TRBV9 and TRBJ2-2; D is unclear. CDR3 amino acids: CASSVMVNTGELFF. The CDR3 coding sequence is TGTGCCAGCAGCGTCATGGTGAACACCGGGGAGCTGTTTTTT.